Sequencing of this T cell receptor beta chain was carried out in a study of early T cells in non-severe SARS-CoV-2 infection. Across the study: Chains from this unsorted whole-blood bulk RNA could not be paired. The study, taken as a whole, reports: In VDJdb matching, anti-spike CD8 responses were favored while private and CD4 specificities went missing.

V was shortened by 1 base and J by 2 bases, with 11 bases between the two germline ends. The CDR3 has 15 residues. The V gene's germline CDR1 is SGHVS and CDR2 FNYEAQ. Each single cDNA molecule received a unique molecular identifier. MiXCR was run by TCRdb on the 5' RACE reads, yielding one entry per CDR3 protein. The table lists 60,000 to 75,000 distinct CDR3 sequences, about an eighth of them singletons, with roughly 5.8% in the top ten. This clonotype was recorded a few times. Its antigen is undetermined. The clonotype was recovered from an adult who was a healthcare worker with PCR-confirmed SARS-CoV-2 infection or an uninfected control (not recorded which). This material consisted of whole blood, taken at baseline. This rearrangement joins TRBV7-6 to TRBJ2-5; perhaps D is TRBD1 or TRBD2 (6 bases each). CDR3: CASSLEGGSQETQYF. CDR3 in DNA: TGTGCCAGCAGCTTAGAGGGGGGCTCTCAAGAGACCCAGTACTTC.